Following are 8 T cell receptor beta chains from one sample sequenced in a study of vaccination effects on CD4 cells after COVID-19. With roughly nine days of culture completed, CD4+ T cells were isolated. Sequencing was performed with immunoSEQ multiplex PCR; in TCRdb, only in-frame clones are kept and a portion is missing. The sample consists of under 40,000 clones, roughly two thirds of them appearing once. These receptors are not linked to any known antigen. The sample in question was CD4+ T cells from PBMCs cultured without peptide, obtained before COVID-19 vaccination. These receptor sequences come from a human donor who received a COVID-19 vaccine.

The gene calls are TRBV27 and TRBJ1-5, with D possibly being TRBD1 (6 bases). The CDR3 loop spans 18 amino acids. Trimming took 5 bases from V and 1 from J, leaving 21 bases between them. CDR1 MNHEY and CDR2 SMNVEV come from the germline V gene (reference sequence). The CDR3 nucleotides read TGTGCCAGCAGTCACCGAACCCCACAGGGTTCGAGCAATCAGCCCCAGCATTTT. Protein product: CASSHRTPQGSSNQPQHF.

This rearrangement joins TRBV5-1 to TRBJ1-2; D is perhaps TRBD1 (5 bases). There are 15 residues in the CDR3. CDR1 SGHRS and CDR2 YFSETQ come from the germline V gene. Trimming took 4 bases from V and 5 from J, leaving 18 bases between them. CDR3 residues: CASSGGTGLAYGYTF. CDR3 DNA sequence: TGCGCCAGCAGCGGGGGGACTGGCCTGGCATATGGCTACACCTTC.

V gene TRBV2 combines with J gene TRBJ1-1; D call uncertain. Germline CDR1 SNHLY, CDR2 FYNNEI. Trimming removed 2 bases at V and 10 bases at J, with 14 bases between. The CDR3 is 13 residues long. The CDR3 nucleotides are TGTGCCAGCAGTGAAAGCCCCTTTATTGGAGCTTTCTTT. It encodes CASSESPFIGAFF.

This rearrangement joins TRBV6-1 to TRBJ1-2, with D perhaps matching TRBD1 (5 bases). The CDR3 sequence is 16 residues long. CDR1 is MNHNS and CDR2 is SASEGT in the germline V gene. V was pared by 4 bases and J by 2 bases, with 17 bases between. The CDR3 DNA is TGTGCCAGCAGTGGATCAGGCAGGGCCGGAAACTATGGCTACACCTTC. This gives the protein CASSGSGRAGNYGYTF.

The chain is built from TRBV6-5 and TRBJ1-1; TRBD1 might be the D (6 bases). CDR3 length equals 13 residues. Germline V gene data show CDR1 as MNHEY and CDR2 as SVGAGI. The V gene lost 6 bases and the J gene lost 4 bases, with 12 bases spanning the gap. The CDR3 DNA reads TGTGCCAGCAGACTACAAGGGGGCACTGAAGCTTTCTTT. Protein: CASRLQGGTEAFF.

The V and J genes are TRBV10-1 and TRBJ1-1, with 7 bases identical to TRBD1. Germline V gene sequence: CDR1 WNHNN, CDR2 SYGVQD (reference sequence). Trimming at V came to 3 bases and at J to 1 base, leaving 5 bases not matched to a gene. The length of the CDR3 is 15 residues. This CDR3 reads CASSEGGPGNTEAFF. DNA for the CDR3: TGCGCCAGCAGTGAAGGGGGCCCCGGGAACACTGAAGCTTTCTTT.

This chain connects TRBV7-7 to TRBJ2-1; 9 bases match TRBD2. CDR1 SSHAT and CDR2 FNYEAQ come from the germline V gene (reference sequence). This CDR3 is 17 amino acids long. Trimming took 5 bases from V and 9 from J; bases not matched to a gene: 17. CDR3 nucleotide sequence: TGTGCCAGCAGCAGGGGGCAGTGGGGCGGGGGGGCCATTGAGCAGTTCTTC. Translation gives CASSRGQWGGGAIEQFF.

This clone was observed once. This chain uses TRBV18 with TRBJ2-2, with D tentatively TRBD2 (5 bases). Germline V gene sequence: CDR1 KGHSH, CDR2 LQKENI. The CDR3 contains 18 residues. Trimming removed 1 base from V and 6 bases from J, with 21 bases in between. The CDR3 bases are TGTGCCAGCTCACCACAATTGAGGCGAGGGCCCCCCCCCGGGGAGCTGTTTTTT. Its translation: CASSPQLRRGPPPGELFF. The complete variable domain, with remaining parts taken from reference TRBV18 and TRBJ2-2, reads NAGVMQNPRHLVRRRGQEARLRCSPMKGHSHVYWYRQLPEEGLKFMVYLQKENIIDESGMPKERFSAEFPKEGPSILRIQQVVRGDSAAYFCASSPQLRRGPPPGELFFGEGSRLTVL.